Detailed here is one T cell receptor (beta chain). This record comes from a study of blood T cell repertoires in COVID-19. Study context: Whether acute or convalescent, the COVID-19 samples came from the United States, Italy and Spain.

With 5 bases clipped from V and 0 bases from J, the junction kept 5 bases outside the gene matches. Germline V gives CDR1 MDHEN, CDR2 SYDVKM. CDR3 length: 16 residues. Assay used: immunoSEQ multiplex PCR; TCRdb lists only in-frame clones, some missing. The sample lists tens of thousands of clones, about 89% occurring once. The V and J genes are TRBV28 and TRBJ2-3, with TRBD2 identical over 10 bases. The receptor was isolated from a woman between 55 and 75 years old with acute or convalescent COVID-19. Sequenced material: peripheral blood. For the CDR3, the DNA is TGTGCCAGCAGTCCAGGGACTAGCGACAGCACAGATACGCAGTATTTT. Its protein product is CASSPGTSDSTDTQYF.